This T cell receptor (beta chain) was found in a study of metastatic and nonmetastatic thyroid tumors. Study summary: Across blood and tumor or nodule tissue, repertoires from malignant and benign thyroid patients were compared with one another. Study-wide points: When malignant thyroid tumors were compared with benign nodules, TCR beta diversity was reportedly significantly higher in the malignant tumors. This held in both blood and tumor samples.

The germline CDR1 and CDR2 sequences are MNHEY and SVGEGT. V lost 2 bases, J lost 8 bases, and 9 bases lay in between. The CDR3 has 12 residues. Before thyroid surgery, none of the patients had received any treatment. In the study's own analysis: For papillary thyroid cancer, a distant-metastasis classifier was constructed from CDR3 differences observed across clinicopathological groups. TCRdb re-called clones via MiXCR from the PCR reads. TCRdb, not the authors, supplied the V and J calls. The table has about 24,000 clones, approximately 20% seen once; the top ten hold approximately 7.5%. This clone was seen only a few times. The antigen is not known.

This sequence joins TRBV6-2 or TRBV6-3 and TRBJ1-2, with D hard to call. The sequenced sample was blood. This TCR came from a female donor with papillary thyroid cancer or a benign thyroid nodule (not recorded which). Some clones in this sample may be carry-over from other donors' samples. The DNA for the CDR3 is TGTGCCAGCAGTTACGTCTCGCAGGGCTACACCTTC. Encoded protein: CASSYVSQGYTF.